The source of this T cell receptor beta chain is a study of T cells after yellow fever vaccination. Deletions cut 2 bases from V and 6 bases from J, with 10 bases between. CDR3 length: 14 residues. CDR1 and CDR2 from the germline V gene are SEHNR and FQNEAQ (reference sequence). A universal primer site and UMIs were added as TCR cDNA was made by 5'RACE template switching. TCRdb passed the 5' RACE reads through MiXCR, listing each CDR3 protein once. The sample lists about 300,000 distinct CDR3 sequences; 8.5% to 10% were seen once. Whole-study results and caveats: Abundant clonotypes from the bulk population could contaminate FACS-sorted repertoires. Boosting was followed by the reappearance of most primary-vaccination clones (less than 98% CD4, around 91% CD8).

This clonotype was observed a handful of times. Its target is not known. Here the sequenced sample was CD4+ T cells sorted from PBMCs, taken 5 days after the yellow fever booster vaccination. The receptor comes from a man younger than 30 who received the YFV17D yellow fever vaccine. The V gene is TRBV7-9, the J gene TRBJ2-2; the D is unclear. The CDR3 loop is CASSLRAGAGELFF. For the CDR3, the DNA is TGTGCCAGCAGCTTAAGAGCCGGAGCCGGGGAGCTGTTTTTT.